The 8 T cell receptor beta chains below come from one sample, sequenced in a study of shared clonotypes between healthy human individuals. The assay was immunoSEQ multiplex PCR, and TCRdb's table has in-frame clones only and misses some. The top ten hold roughly 0.06% of the sample, which has hundreds of thousands of clones, 90% to 96% seen once. The sequencing input was naive CD4+ T cells sorted from blood. Documented subset: CD45RA+ positively selected. The receptors were sampled from a woman aged 30 to 39 in good health.

The CDR3, as DNA: TGTGCCAGCAGCTACTCCCTTTTAGGCGGCTCCTACGAGCAGTACTTC. It translates to CASSYSLLGGSYEQYF. The chain couples TRBV5-4 to TRBJ2-7; no definite D call. The CDR3 extends over 16 amino acids. The V end lost 3 bases, the J end lost 0 bases, and 16 bases lay between the germline ends. Germline loops: CDR1 SGHNT, CDR2 YYREEE (reference sequence).

The chain joins TRBV18 to TRBJ2-6; D tentatively fits TRBD1 or TRBD2 (5 bases each). Trimming took off 2 bases at V and 3 bases at J, with 11 bases between the two ends. The CDR3 is 16 residues long. The germline V gene encodes CDR1 KGHSH and CDR2 LQKENI. CDR3 loop: CASSPEGPRGANVLTF. Here the CDR3 DNA reads TGTGCCAGCTCACCAGAGGGGCCCCGTGGGGCCAACGTCCTGACTTTC.

This chain connects TRBV19 to TRBJ2-5, with D possibly being TRBD1 (5 bases). Gene TRBJ2-7 matches the end of the DNA better, so the J call may be wrong. Germline-derived CDR1 and CDR2 are LNHDA and SQIVND (reference sequence). This CDR3 contains 15 residues. The CDR3 DNA sequence: TGTGCCAGTAGTATAACCCCCCAGGGATTCTACGAGCAGTACTTC. Translation gives CASSITPQGFYEQYF.

The chain uses TRBV2 and TRBJ2-2; D is undetermined. CDR1 and CDR2 from the germline V gene are SNHLY and FYNNEI. Trimming removed 6 bases from V and 2 bases from J, with 4 bases in between. This CDR3 has 12 amino acids. As DNA, the CDR3 is TGTGCCAGCAGAATTAACACCGGGGAGCTGTTTTTT. Translating it yields CASRINTGELFF.

This sequence joins TRBV7-2 and TRBJ1-5; 7 bases are a match to TRBD1. After removal of 4 bases from V and 3 bases from J, the junction contained 3 bases not matched to a gene. The germline gives CDR1 SGHTA, CDR2 FQGNSA. CDR3 size: 14 residues. CDR3 sequence (DNA): TGTGCCAGCAGCTCGGGACAGTACAATCAGCCCCAGCATTTT. Translation gives CASSSGQYNQPQHF.

This chain connects TRBV6-4 to TRBJ2-1; TRBD1 matches at 7 bases. CDR3 length: 17 amino acids. The V gene end was trimmed by 7 bases and the J gene end by 0 bases; junction bases not matched to a gene: 12. Germline V gives CDR1 MRHNA, CDR2 SNTAGT. The CDR3 DNA sequence: TGTGCCAGCAAATTACAGGGGCCCCACGACTCCTACAATGAGCAGTTCTTC. This codes for CASKLQGPHDSYNEQFF.

DNA of the CDR3: TGCGCCAGCAGCTTGGCCCAACCAGTAGACAACACCGGGGAGCTGTTTTTT. It encodes CASSLAQPVDNTGELFF. This rearrangement joins TRBV5-1 to TRBJ2-2, with D hard to call. Germline lookup yields CDR1 SGHRS and CDR2 YFSETQ. There are 17 residues in the CDR3. Deletions cut 0 bases from V and 2 bases from J, with 14 bases between.

V and J are TRBV7-9 and TRBJ1-1, with TRBD1 matching over 8 bases. CDR1 and CDR2 from the germline V gene are SEHNR and FQNEAQ (reference sequence). The CDR3 length is 19 residues. V lost 6 bases, J lost 1 base, and 19 bases stayed unmatched. The CDR3 spells CASSSNYLYRDRRNTEAFF. The CDR3 DNA reads TGTGCCAGCAGTTCAAACTACCTATACCGGGACAGGAGGAACACTGAAGCTTTCTTT.